These 25 T cell receptor beta chains share one sample of origin, sequenced in a study of cytotoxic CD8 clonotypes in ibrutinib-treated CLL. This table comes from immunoSEQ multiplex PCR, and its TCRdb copy is limited to in-frame clones, with some not included. The sample gives more than 85,000 clones, around four fifths of which show up once; 25% to 40% is in the top ten. The sample in question was PBMCs, obtained after 12 months of ibrutinib treatment. The receptors were gathered from a human donor with chronic lymphocytic leukemia.

The rearrangement joins TRBV6-5 to TRBJ2-7; D call uncertain. V was pared by 8 bases and J by 12 bases, with 17 bases between. CDR1 and CDR2 (germline): MNHEY, SVGAGI. The CDR3 consists of 11 residues. CDR3 sequence reads: CASQKTGARYF. The CDR3 coding sequence is TGTGCCAGCCAGAAAACGGGCGCACGGTACTTC.

V gene TRBV29-1 combines with J gene TRBJ2-1; D tentatively reads TRBD1 or TRBD2 (6 bases each). The length of the CDR3 is 14 residues. Trimming pared 7 bases from V and 5 bases from J, leaving 18 bases between. Germline CDR1 and CDR2: SQVTM and ANQGSEA. CDR3 in DNA: TGCAGCGCTCCTACAGGGACTTCGGACAATGAGCAGTTCTTC. Translated: CSAPTGTSDNEQFF.

The rearrangement links TRBV7-2 to TRBJ1-5; 7 positions agree with TRBD1. Per the germline V gene, CDR1 is SGHTA and CDR2 is FQGNSA. CDR3 size: 15 residues. The ends lost 3 bases at V and 6 bases at J; junction bases unmatched: 8. The CDR3 region has the DNA TGTGCCAGCAGCTTCGGCGACAGGGTGGGTCAGCCCCAGCATTTT. Its translation is CASSFGDRVGQPQHF.

The V call is TRBV18, the J call TRBJ2-7; maybe TRBD1 (5 bases). Trimming shortened V by 6 bases and J by 6 bases, and 18 bases separated the two germline ends. Germline CDR1 is KGHSH and CDR2 is LQKENI. The CDR3 extends over 14 amino acids. The CDR3 DNA is TGTGCCAGCTCCTCGCAGGGCGAGATGAGCGAGCAGTACTTC. Its translation: CASSSQGEMSEQYF.

The chain combines TRBV11-1 with TRBJ2-3; maybe TRBD2 (6 bases). Trimming left V 5 bases short and J 0 bases short, with 12 bases between. This CDR3 is built from 15 residues. The germline V gene encodes CDR1 SGHAT and CDR2 FQDESV (reference sequence). CDR3: CASSRGRGSTDTQYF. CDR3 bases: TGTGCCAGCAGCCGAGGGCGGGGAAGCACAGATACGCAGTATTTT.

Only one count was recorded for this clone. This chain connects TRBV6-5 to TRBJ2-7; 8 bases line up with TRBD1. With 2 bases clipped from V and 3 bases from J, the junction kept 6 bases outside the gene matches. The CDR3 runs to 15 residues. Germline CDR1 reads MNHEY; CDR2 reads SVGAGI. CDR3 protein: CASSYPGQGSYEQYF. In nucleotides, the CDR3 is TGTGCCAGCAGTTACCCCGGACAGGGCAGCTACGAGCAGTACTTC.

The J gene is TRBJ1-1, the V gene TRBV2; 7 nucleotides line up with TRBD1. Germline loops: CDR1 SNHLY, CDR2 FYNNEI. The CDR3 runs 16 residues. The V segment lost 6 bases and the J segment 0 bases; nucleotides outside the gene matches: 10. The CDR3 sequence is CASRKTGIEMNTEAFF. Written as DNA, the CDR3 is TGTGCCAGCAGAAAGACAGGGATTGAAATGAACACTGAAGCTTTCTTT.

V gene TRBV6-6 combines with J gene TRBJ1-6, with 7 bases that match TRBD1. V shed 5 bases, J shed 10 bases, and the junction held 11 bases outside the gene matches. Germline CDR1 and CDR2: MNHNY and SVGAGI (reference sequence). There are 15 residues in the CDR3. The chain's CDR3 is CASSTGADRHSPLHF. In DNA, the CDR3 is TGTGCCAGCAGTACCGGCGCGGACAGGCACTCACCCCTCCACTTT.

In its sample, this clone was seen once. This chain connects TRBV4-3 to TRBJ2-3, with D hard to call. The germline V gene has CDR1 LGHNA and CDR2 YSLEER. V was pared by 0 bases and J by 6 bases, with 10 bases between. The CDR3 totals 14 residues. Here the CDR3 DNA reads TGCGCCAGCAGCCAAGATGTCCTGACGGATACGCAGTATTTT. It encodes CASSQDVLTDTQYF.

The chain joins TRBV18 to TRBJ2-7; possible D gene TRBD2, 5 bases. The CDR3 consists of 14 residues. The germline V gene has CDR1 KGHSH and CDR2 LQKENI. The ends were cut back, 3 bases at V and 5 bases at J, with 14 bases in the middle. Here the CDR3 reads CASSPLNGEHEQYF. DNA for the CDR3: TGTGCCAGCTCACCGTTGAACGGGGAGCACGAGCAGTACTTC.

Remarks on this clone: Because the CDR3's place on the DNA is in doubt, the DNA is left out and the CDR3 is given as listed by TCRdb. This chain's CDR3 is CASSKDVGQGAYEQYF. The V call is TRBV21-1, the J call TRBJ2-7; the D call TRBD1 from the table was never checked on the DNA. TRBV21-1 is tagged as a pseudogene. The CDR3 adds up to 16 amino acids, both ends counted.

This chain connects TRBV19 to TRBJ2-3; 12 bases agree with TRBD2. Germline loops: CDR1 LNHDA, CDR2 SQIVND (reference sequence). The CDR3 is 16 amino acids. With 5 bases clipped from V and 4 bases from J, the junction kept 7 bases outside the gene matches. The CDR3: CASSAVTSGGADTQYF. The CDR3 coding sequence is TGTGCCAGTAGTGCGGTGACTAGCGGGGGCGCAGATACGCAGTATTTT. Full variable domain (outside the CDR3, taken from reference TRBV19 and TRBJ2-3): DGGITQSPKYLFRKEGQNVTLSCEQNLNHDAMYWYRQDPGQGLRLIYYSQIVNDFQKGDIAEGYSVSREKKESFPLTVTSAQKNPTAFYLCASSAVTSGGADTQYFGPGTRLTVL.

The rearrangement joins TRBV15 to TRBJ1-6; D may be TRBD1 (5 bases). This CDR3 spans 14 amino acids. Trimming removed 6 bases at V and 5 bases at J, with 11 bases between. In germline, CDR1 is LNHNV, CDR2 YYDKDF (reference sequence). The CDR3 region is CATSRGNHNSPLHF. The CDR3 DNA sequence: TGTGCCACCAGTAGGGGTAACCATAATTCACCCCTCCACTTT. Based on the CDR3 plus reference TRBV15 and TRBJ1-6, the full variable domain is DAMVIQNPRYQVTQFGKPVTLSCSQTLNHNVMYWYQQKSSQAPKLLFHYYDKDFNNEADTPDNFQSRRPNTSFCFLDIRSPGLGDTAMYLCATSRGNHNSPLHFGNGTRLTVT.

The chain is built from TRBV18 and TRBJ2-7; 7 positions match TRBD1. Germline CDR1 is KGHSH and CDR2 is LQKENI. V was clipped by 3 bases and J by 4 bases; unmatched bases: 3. The CDR3 contains 13 residues. As DNA, the CDR3 is TGTGCCAGCTCACCGGGGACAGCATACGAGCAGTACTTC. Protein sequence: CASSPGTAYEQYF.

The rearrangement uses TRBV5-1 and TRBJ2-2; D might be TRBD1 (6 bases). In germline, CDR1 is SGHRS, CDR2 YFSETQ. The CDR3 runs to 15 residues. The germline V and J ends were trimmed by 7 bases and 8 bases, with 21 bases remaining between them. In DNA, the CDR3 is TGCGCCAGCCGAACCGTAAACAGGGACGCGGGGGAGCTGTTTTTT. Translated, it gives CASRTVNRDAGELFF.

The chain couples TRBV5-1 to TRBJ1-4; the D gene is possibly TRBD1 (6 bases). Germline V lookup: CDR1 SGHRS, CDR2 YFSETQ. CDR3 length equals 15 residues. The germline V and J ends were trimmed by 4 bases and 8 bases, with 18 bases remaining between them. The chain's CDR3 is CASSRWGSGEEKLFF. The CDR3 DNA reads TGCGCCAGCAGCCGATGGGGATCAGGGGAGGAAAAACTGTTTTTT.

This clone was seen a single time. The rearrangement links TRBV5-1 to TRBJ1-4; weak D call: TRBD1 (5 bases). Germline CDR1 is SGHRS and CDR2 is YFSETQ. Between the trimmed V and J ends, which lost 3 bases and 0 bases, there was a span of 12 bases. The CDR3 sequence is 16 residues long. The CDR3 loop reads CASSWGSGSTNEKLFF. The DNA for the CDR3 is TGCGCCAGCAGCTGGGGGTCGGGCTCAACTAATGAAAAACTGTTTTTT.

The V call is TRBV9, the J call TRBJ1-2; 8 bases align to TRBD1. With 4 bases clipped from V and 8 bases from J, the junction kept 13 bases outside the gene matches. Germline V lookup: CDR1 SGDLS, CDR2 YYNGEE. This CDR3 has 15 amino acids. The CDR3 here is CASSPKLTGGDGYTF. DNA of the CDR3: TGTGCCAGCAGCCCCAAACTTACAGGGGGGGACGGCTACACCTTC. Combining the CDR3 with reference TRBV9 and TRBJ1-2 gives the whole variable domain DSGVTQTPKHLITATGQRVTLRCSPRSGDLSVYWYQQSLDQGLQFLIQYYNGEERAKGNILERFSAQQFPDLHSELNLSSLELGDSALYFCASSPKLTGGDGYTFGSGTRLTVV.

In this sample, this clone turned up a few times. This sample also contains other DNA sequences that code for the same CDR3. The chain uses TRBV6-5 and TRBJ1-5; D is undetermined. CDR1 and CDR2 (germline): MNHEY, SVGAGI. V dropped 6 bases and J dropped 0 bases, with 3 bases sitting between them. CDR3 size: 12 residues. The CDR3 DNA is TGTGCCAGCAGAAATAGCAATCAGCCCCAGCATTTT. Translating it yields CASRNSNQPQHF.

The V and J genes are TRBV5-1 and TRBJ2-2; possibly TRBD2 for D (6 bases). CDR1 is SGHRS and CDR2 is YFSETQ in the germline V gene. The CDR3 contains 16 residues. Between the trimmed V and J ends, which lost 1 base and 4 bases, there was a span of 14 bases. DNA for the CDR3: TGCGCCAGCAGCTTGAGGTCGGGGGTCGGCACCGGGGAGCTGTTTTTT. Amino acids: CASSLRSGVGTGELFF.

This chain joins TRBV27 and TRBJ1-2; D is possibly TRBD1 (6 bases). Between the trimmed V and J ends, which lost 6 bases and 4 bases, there was a span of 15 bases. The germline V gene encodes CDR1 MNHEY and CDR2 SMNVEV (reference sequence). This CDR3 contains 14 residues. The CDR3 sequence is CASRNPGQSYGYTF. The CDR3 DNA reads TGTGCCAGCAGAAACCCGGGACAAAGCTATGGCTACACCTTC.

On this clone itself: A read error may account for a junction end that differs from germline. The chain has TRBV30 and TRBJ2-2, with 12 nucleotides matching TRBD2. The CDR3 sequence is 15 residues long. Germline lookup yields CDR1 GTSNPN and CDR2 SVGIG (reference sequence). CDR3 sequence: CAGRLAGVNTGELFF. Written as DNA, the CDR3 is TGTGCCGGGAGACTAGCGGGGGTAAACACCGGGGAGCTGTTTTTT.

To note about this clone: A much more abundant neighbour one base away suggests this may be a read error. The V and J genes are TRBV2 and TRBJ2-3; TRBD2 agrees at 8 bases. V lost 3 bases and J lost 1; bases outside the gene matches: 3. The CDR3 is 15 residues long. Germline V CDR1 and CDR2: SNHLY, FYNNEI. This CDR3 reads CASSDSSGGTDTQYF. CDR3 DNA sequence: TGTGCCAGCAGTGATAGTAGCGGGGGCACAGATACGCAGTATTTT.

This clone appeared once. The V and J genes are TRBV27 and TRBJ2-2, with TRBD1 matching 11 bases. V shed 5 bases, J shed 5 bases, and the junction held 7 bases outside the gene matches. The CDR3 is 16 residues long. The germline V gene has CDR1 MNHEY and CDR2 SMNVEV (reference sequence). CDR3 sequence: CASSLSGTGGTGELFF. The CDR3 DNA follows: TGTGCCAGCAGTCTTAGCGGGACAGGGGGGACCGGGGAGCTGTTTTTT.

There are a few counts of this clone. This chain connects TRBV5-4 to TRBJ2-7, with D possibly TRBD1 on 5 matching bases. CDR1 and CDR2 from the germline V gene are SGHNT and YYREEE (reference sequence). This CDR3 is 15 amino acids long. V lost 2 bases and J lost 1, with 13 bases in between. CDR3 DNA sequence: TGTGCCAGCAGCTTCGGCGCAGGGTGGTCCTACGAGCAGTACTTC. The encoded protein is CASSFGAGWSYEQYF.